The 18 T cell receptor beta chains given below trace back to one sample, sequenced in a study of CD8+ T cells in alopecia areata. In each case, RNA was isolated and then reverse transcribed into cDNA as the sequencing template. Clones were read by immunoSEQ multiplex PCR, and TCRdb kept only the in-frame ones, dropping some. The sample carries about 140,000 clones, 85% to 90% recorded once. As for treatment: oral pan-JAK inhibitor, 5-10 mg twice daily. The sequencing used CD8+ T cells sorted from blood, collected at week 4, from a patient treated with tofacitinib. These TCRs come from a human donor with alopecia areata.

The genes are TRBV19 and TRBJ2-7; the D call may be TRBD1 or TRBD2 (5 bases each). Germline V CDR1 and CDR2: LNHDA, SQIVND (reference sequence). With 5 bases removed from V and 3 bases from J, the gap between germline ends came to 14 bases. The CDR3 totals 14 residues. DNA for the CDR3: TGTGCCAGTAGTGGCCGGGACGAAGACTACGAGCAGTACTTC. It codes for CASSGRDEDYEQYF. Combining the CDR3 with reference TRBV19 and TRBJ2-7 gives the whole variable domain DGGITQSPKYLFRKEGQNVTLSCEQNLNHDAMYWYRQDPGQGLRLIYYSQIVNDFQKGDIAEGYSVSREKKESFPLTVTSAQKNPTAFYLCASSGRDEDYEQYFGPGTRLTVT.

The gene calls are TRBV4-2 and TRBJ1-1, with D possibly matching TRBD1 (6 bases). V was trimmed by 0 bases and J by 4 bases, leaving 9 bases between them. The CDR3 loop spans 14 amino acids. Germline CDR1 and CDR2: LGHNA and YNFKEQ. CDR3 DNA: TGTGCCAGCAGCCAAGACGAGGGGGGCACTGAAGCTTTCTTT. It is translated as CASSQDEGGTEAFF.

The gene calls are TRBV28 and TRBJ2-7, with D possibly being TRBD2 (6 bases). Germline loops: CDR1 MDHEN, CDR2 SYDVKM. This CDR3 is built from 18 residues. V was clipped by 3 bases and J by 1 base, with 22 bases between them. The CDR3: CASSFLRAASETSYEQYF. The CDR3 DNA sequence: TGTGCCAGCAGTTTTCTGAGGGCCGCTAGCGAGACATCCTACGAGCAGTACTTC.

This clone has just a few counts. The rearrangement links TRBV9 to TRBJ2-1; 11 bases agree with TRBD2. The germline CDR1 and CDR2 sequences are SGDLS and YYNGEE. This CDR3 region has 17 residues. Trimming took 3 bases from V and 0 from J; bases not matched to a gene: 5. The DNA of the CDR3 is TGTGCCAGCAGCGCAAGTCTAGCGGGGGGCTCCTACAATGAGCAGTTCTTC. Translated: CASSASLAGGSYNEQFF.

CDR3 in DNA: TGCAGCGCCCGACCATACTCAACTAATGAAAAACTGTTTTTT. This codes for CSARPYSTNEKLFF. The chain couples TRBV29-1 to TRBJ1-4; D unresolved. The CDR3 runs to 14 residues. Trimming took 7 bases from V and 0 from J, leaving 12 bases between them. Germline lookup yields CDR1 SQVTM and CDR2 ANQGSEA.

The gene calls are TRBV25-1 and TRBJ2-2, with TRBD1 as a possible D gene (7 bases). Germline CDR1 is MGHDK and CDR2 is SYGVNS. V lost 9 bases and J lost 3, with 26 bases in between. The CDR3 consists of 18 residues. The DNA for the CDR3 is TGTGCCAGTAAAAAGGGGCAGGGGGGTTGCTGCGACACCGGGGAGCTGTTTTTT. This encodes CASKKGQGGCCDTGELFF.

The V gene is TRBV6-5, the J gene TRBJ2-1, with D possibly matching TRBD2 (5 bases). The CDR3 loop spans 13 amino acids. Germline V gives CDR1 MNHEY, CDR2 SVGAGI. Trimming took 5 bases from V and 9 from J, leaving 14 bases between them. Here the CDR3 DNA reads TGTGCCAGCAGTGAAGCGGAAGTATCTGAGCAGTTCTTC. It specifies CASSEAEVSEQFF.

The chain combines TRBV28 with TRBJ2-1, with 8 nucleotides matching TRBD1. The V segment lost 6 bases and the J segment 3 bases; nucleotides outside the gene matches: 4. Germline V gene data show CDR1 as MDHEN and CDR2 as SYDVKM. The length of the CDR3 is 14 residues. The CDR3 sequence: CASSRTGIYNEQFF. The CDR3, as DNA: TGTGCCAGCAGCCGGACAGGGATCTACAATGAGCAGTTCTTC.

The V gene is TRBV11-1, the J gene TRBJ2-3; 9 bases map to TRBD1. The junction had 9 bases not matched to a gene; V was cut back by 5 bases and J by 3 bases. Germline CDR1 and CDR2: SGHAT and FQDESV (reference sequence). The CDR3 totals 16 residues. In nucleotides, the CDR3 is TGTGCCAGCAGCCCCGAGACAGGGGGGGTAACAGATACGCAGTATTTT. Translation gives CASSPETGGVTDTQYF.

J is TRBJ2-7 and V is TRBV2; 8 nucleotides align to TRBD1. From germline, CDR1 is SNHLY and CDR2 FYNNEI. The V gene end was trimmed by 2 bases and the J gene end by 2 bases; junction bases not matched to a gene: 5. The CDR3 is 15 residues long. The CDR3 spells CASSEMRTGTYEQYF. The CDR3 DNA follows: TGTGCCAGCAGTGAAATGAGGACAGGGACCTACGAGCAGTACTTC.

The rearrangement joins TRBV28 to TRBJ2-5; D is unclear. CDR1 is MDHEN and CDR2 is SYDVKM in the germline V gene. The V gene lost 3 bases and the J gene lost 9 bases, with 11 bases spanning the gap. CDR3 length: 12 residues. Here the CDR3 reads CASSFSSASQYF. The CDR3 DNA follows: TGTGCCAGCAGTTTTAGTTCTGCTTCCCAGTACTTC.

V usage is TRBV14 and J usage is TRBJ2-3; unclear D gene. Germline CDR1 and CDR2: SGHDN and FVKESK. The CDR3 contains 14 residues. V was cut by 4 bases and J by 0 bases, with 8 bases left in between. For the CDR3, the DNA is TGTGCCAGCAGCCCCATGGGCAGCACAGATACGCAGTATTTT. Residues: CASSPMGSTDTQYF.

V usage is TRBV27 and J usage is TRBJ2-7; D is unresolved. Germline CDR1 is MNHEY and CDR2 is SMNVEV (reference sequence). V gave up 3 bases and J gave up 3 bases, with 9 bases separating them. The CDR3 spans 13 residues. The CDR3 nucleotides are TGTGCCAGCAGTTTGGACGGGTACTACGAGCAGTACTTC. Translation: CASSLDGYYEQYF.

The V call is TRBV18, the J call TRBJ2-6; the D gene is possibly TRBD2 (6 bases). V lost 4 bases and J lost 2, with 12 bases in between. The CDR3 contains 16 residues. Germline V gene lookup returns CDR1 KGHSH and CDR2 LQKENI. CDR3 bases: TGTGCCAGCTCACGGAGGGCACTTCCTGGGGCCAACGTCCTGACTTTC. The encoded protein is CASSRRALPGANVLTF. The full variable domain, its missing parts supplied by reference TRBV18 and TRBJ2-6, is NAGVMQNPRHLVRRRGQEARLRCSPMKGHSHVYWYRQLPEEGLKFMVYLQKENIIDESGMPKERFSAEFPKEGPSILRIQQVVRGDSAAYFCASSRRALPGANVLTFGAGSRLTVL.

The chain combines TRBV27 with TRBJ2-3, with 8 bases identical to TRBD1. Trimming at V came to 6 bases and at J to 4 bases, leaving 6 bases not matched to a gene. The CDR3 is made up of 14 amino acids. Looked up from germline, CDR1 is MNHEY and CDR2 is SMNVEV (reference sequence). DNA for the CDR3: TGTGCCAGCAGCCGACAGGGGCTCGCAGATACGCAGTATTTT. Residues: CASSRQGLADTQYF.

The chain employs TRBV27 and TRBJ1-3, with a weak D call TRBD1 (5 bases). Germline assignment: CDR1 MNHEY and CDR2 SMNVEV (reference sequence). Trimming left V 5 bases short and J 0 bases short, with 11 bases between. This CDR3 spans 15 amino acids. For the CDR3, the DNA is TGTGCCAGCAGTGCGGACGGGGGCTCTGGAAACACCATATATTTT. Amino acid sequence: CASSADGGSGNTIYF.

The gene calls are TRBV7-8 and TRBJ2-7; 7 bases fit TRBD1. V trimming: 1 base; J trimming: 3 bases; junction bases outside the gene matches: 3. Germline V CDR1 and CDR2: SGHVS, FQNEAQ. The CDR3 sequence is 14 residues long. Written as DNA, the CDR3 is TGTGCCAGCAGCTTAGAGGCAGGGGGCTACGAGCAGTACTTC. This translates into CASSLEAGGYEQYF.

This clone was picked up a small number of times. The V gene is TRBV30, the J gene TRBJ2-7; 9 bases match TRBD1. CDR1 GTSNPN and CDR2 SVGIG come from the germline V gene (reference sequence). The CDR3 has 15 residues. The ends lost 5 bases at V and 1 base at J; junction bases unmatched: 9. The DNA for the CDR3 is TGTGCCTGGTCCATCCTCGGGACAGGGTCCTACGAGCAGTACTTC. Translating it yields CAWSILGTGSYEQYF.